The 9 T cell receptor beta chains below were found in one sample sequenced in a study of monozygotic twins with inflammatory bowel disease. TCRdb re-called the 5' RACE reads and shows each CDR3 protein once, DNA omitted. In all, the sample yields about 300,000 distinct CDR3 sequences. The sequencing input was blood. These receptors all come from a human donor with ulcerative colitis or Crohn's disease, or a healthy co-twin of an affected twin (not recorded which).

The chain links TRBV11-1 to TRBJ2-4; with no DNA, the TCRdb D assignment of TRBD2 cannot be verified. The CDR3 length is 19 residues. Looked up from germline, CDR1 is SGHAT and CDR2 is FQDESV (reference sequence). The CDR3 region is CASSPILRRREYGENIQYF.

This chain uses TRBV20-1 with TRBJ2-7. The CDR3 sequence is 16 residues long. In germline, CDR1 is DFQATT, CDR2 SNEGSKA (reference sequence). CDR3 sequence reads: CSAGKALAGSSYEQYF.

J is TRBJ2-7 and V is TRBV2; TCRdb's D call, TRBD2, is unchecked because there is no DNA. From germline, CDR1 is SNHLY and CDR2 FYNNEI. This CDR3 is 13 amino acids long. The CDR3 is CASIREGGGEQYF.

V usage is TRBV7-3 and J usage is TRBJ2-3; the D gene TCRdb calls, TRBD2, cannot be checked with no DNA. Germline CDR1 SGHTA, CDR2 FQGTGA. The CDR3 sequence is 16 residues long. The CDR3 protein is CASSLYGAGGTDTQYF. Drawing the rest from reference TRBV7-3 and TRBJ2-3, the complete variable domain is GAGVSQTPSNKVTEKGKYVELRCDPISGHTALYWYRQSLGQGPEFLIYFQGTGAADDSGLPNDRFFAVRPEGSVSTLKIQRTERGDSAVYLCASSLYGAGGTDTQYFGPGTRLTVL.

V gene TRBV10-3 combines with J gene TRBJ2-2; TCRdb's D call, TRBD2, is unchecked because there is no DNA. This CDR3 has 16 residues. Germline assignment: CDR1 ENHRY and CDR2 SYGVKD. The chain's CDR3 is CAVRVTGRAFTGELFF.

This CDR3 is CASSPYRGENSPLHF. The chain employs TRBV7-9 and TRBJ1-6; with no DNA, the TCRdb D assignment of TRBD1 cannot be verified. The CDR3 has 15 amino acids. The germline CDR1 and CDR2 sequences are SEHNR and FQNEAQ (reference sequence).

CDR3 sequence: CASSLGRQGRAPYQPQHF. The chain recombines TRBV11-2 with TRBJ1-5; the TCRdb D gene call, TRBD1, has no DNA to confirm it. This CDR3 region has 18 residues. Germline loops: CDR1 SGHAT, CDR2 FQNNGV.

The chain's CDR3 is CSVDAVGTGREHTGELFF. The chain recombines TRBV29-1 with TRBJ2-2; TCRdb gives TRBD2 as the D gene, but with no DNA this cannot be confirmed. CDR1 and CDR2 (germline): SQVTM, ANQGSEA. The CDR3 runs to 18 residues.

The chain employs TRBV29-1 and TRBJ2-3; the D call from TCRdb, TRBD1, cannot be confirmed without DNA. The CDR3 is 15 residues long. Germline CDR1 SQVTM, CDR2 ANQGSEA. The CDR3 here is CSAPDRGGRTDTQYF.